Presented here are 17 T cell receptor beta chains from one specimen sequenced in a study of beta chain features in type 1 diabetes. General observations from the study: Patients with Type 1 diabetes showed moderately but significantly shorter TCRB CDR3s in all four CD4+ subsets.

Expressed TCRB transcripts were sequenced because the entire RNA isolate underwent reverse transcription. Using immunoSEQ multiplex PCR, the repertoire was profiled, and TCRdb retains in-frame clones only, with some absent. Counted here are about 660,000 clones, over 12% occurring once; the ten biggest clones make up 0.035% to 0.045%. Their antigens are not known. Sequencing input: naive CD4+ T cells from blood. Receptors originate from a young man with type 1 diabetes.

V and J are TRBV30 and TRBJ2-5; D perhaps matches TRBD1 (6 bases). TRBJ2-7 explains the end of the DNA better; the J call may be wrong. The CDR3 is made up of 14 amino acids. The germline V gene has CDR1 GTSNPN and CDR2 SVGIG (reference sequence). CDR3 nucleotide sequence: TGTGCCTGGAGAGCACAGGGAAGGACCTACGAGCAGTACTTC. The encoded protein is CAWRAQGRTYEQYF.

This CDR3 is CASTYQGRTGELFF. In DNA, the CDR3 is TGTGCCAGCACCTATCAGGGGAGAACCGGGGAGCTGTTTTTT. The chain employs TRBV27 and TRBJ2-2, with D possibly matching TRBD1 (6 bases). Trimming stripped 7 bases from V and 5 bases from J, with 14 bases between. Germline CDR1 MNHEY, CDR2 SMNVEV (reference sequence). The CDR3 spans 14 residues.

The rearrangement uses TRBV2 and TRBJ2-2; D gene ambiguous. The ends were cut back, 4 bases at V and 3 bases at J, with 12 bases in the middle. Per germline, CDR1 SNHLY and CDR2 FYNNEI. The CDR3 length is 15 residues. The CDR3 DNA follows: TGTGCCAGCAGTGCCCGGCAGTTGCACACCGGGGAGCTGTTTTTT. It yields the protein CASSARQLHTGELFF.

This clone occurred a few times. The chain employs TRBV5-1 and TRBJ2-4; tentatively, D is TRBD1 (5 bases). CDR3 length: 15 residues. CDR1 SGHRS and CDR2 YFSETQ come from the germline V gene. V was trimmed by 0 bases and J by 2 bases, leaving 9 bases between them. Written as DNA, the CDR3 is TGCGCCAGCAGCTTGGTGGCAGGGACCAAAAACATTCAGTACTTC. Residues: CASSLVAGTKNIQYF.

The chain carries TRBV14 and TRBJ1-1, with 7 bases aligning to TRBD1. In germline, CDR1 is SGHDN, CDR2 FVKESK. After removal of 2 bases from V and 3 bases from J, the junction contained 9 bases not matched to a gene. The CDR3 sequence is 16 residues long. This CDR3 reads CASSQPPEGAYTEAFF. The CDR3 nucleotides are TGTGCCAGCAGCCAACCCCCGGAGGGGGCTTACACTGAAGCTTTCTTT.

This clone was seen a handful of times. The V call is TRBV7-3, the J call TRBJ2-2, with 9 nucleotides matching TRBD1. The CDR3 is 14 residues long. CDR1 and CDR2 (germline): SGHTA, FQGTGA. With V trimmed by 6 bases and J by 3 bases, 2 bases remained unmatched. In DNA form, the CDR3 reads TGTGCCAGCAGAAGGACAGGGGACACCGGGGAGCTGTTTTTT. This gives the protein CASRRTGDTGELFF.

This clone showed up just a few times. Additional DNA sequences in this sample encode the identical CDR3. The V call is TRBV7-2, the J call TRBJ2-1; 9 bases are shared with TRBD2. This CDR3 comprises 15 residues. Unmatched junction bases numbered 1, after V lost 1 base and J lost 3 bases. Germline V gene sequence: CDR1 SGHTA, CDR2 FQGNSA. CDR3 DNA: TGTGCCAGCAGCTTAGGTAGCGGGAGCTACAATGAGCAGTTCTTC. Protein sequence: CASSLGSGSYNEQFF.

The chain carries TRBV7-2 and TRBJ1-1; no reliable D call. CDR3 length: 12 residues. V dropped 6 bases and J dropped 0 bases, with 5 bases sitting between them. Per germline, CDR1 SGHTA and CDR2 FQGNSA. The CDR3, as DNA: TGTGCCAGCAGACTGATGAACACTGAAGCTTTCTTT. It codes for CASRLMNTEAFF.

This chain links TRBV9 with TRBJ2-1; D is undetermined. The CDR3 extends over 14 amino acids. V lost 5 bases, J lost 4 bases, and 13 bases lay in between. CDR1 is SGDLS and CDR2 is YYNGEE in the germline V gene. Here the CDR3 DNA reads TGTGCCAGCAGGCCGGGCCGTGGATACAATGAGCAGTTCTTC. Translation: CASRPGRGYNEQFF. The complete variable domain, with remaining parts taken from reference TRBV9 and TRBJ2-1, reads DSGVTQTPKHLITATGQRVTLRCSPRSGDLSVYWYQQSLDQGLQFLIQYYNGEERAKGNILERFSAQQFPDLHSELNLSSLELGDSALYFCASRPGRGYNEQFFGPGTRLTVL.

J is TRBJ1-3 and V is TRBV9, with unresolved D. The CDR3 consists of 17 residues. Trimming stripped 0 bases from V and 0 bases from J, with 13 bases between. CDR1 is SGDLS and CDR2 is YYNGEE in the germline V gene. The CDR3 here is CASSVDSGWSSGNTIYF. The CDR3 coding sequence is TGTGCCAGCAGCGTAGACAGCGGATGGTCCTCTGGAAACACCATATATTTT.

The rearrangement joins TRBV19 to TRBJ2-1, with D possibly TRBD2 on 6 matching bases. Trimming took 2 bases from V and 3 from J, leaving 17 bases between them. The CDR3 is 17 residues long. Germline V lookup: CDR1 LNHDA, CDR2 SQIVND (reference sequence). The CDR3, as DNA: TGTGCCAGTAGTATACCCCGGAGAGCGGGTCACTACAATGAGCAGTTCTTC. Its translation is CASSIPRRAGHYNEQFF.

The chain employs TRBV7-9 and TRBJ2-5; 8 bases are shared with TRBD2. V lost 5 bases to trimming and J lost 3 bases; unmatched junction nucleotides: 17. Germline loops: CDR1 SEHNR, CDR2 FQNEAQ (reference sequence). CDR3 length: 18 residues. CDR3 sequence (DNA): TGTGCCAGCAGCCGCCGACTAGCGCGAGGGGTAGGGGAAGAGACCCAGTACTTC. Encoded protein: CASSRRLARGVGEETQYF.

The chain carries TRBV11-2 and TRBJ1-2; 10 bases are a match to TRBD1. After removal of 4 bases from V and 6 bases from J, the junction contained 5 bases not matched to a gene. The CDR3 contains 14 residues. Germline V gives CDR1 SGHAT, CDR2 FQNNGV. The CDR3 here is CASSSLTGGNGYTF. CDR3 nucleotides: TGTGCCAGCAGCTCTCTGACAGGGGGCAATGGCTACACCTTC.

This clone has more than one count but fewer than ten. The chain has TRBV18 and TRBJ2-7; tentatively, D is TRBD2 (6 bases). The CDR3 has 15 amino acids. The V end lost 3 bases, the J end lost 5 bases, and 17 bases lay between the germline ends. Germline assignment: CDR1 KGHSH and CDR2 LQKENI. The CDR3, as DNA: TGTGCCAGCTCACCGGACGCGGCGGGGAAGCACGAGCAGTACTTC. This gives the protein CASSPDAAGKHEQYF.

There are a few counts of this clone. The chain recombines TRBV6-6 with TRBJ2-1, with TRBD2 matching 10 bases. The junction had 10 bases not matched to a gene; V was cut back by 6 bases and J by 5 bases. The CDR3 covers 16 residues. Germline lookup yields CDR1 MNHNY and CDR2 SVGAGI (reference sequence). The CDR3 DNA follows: TGTGCCAGCAGAAAACTACGACTAGCGGGTGACAATGAGCAGTTCTTC. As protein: CASRKLRLAGDNEQFF.

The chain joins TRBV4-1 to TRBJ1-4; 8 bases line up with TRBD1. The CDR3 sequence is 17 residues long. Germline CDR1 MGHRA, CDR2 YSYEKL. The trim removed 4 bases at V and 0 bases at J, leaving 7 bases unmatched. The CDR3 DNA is TGCGCCAGCAGCCCCGGACAGGGAAGCGCAACTAATGAAAAACTGTTTTTT. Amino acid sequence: CASSPGQGSATNEKLFF.

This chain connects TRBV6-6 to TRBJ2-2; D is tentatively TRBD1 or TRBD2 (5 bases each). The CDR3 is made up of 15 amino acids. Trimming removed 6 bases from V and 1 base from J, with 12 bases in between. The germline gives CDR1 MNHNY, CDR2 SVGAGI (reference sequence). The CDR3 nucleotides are TGTGCCAGCAGGGGACCACGATTGAACACCGGGGAGCTGTTTTTT. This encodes CASRGPRLNTGELFF.